Described below is a single T cell receptor (beta chain) sequence and its context. The antigen it binds to is not known. Base-call qualities are not available, and no considerably larger clone is one nucleotide away. The cohort consisted of fewer than 700 healthy bone marrow donors. At the time of sampling, all cohort members were nominally healthy, though unrecorded immune exposures were likely present. The donor tested CMV seronegative, placing the donor among the 300 to 450 seronegative members of the cohort. Each donor provided a peripheral blood sample, and peripheral blood mononuclear cells were used for TCR beta sequencing. Genomic DNA was extracted from the blood cell samples with the Qiagen DNeasy Blood Extraction Kit. The library relied on the immunoSEQ multiplex PCR assay. For the multiplex PCR, a mixture combining 60 forward primers for TCR Vbeta segments and 13 reverse primers for TCR Jbeta segments was used. Amplification of the CDR3 region of rearranged TCR beta genes was performed with a multiplex PCR assay on genomic DNA. The Illumina HiSeq System was used to sequence the amplified TCR beta libraries as 87-base-pair reads. Per the source publication's procedure: A later analysis counted some 74 million unique TCR beta chains across the 666 repertoires, and some 11 million of these chains were shared by at least two donors. A nearest-neighbor algorithm error-corrected the raw reads and collapsed the reads into unique sequences, merging closely related sequences to remove PCR and sequencing errors. To assign V, D and J gene segments, CDR3 sequences were aligned to IMGT reference sequences. Each retained sequence needed at least a six-nucleotide match to both a V gene segment and a J gene segment. Rearrangements were classified as productive when the CDR3 lacked stop codons and remained in frame with V and J, and all other rearrangements were classified as non-productive. CDR3 was defined according to IMGT convention as the region running from the second conserved V-encoded cysteine to the conserved J-encoded phenylalanine. Sequences without an unambiguous match to a single V gene segment were excluded from the earlier analysis of a few hundred of the donors. In an earlier analysis of around 590 of the donors, a V segment was called functional when productive rearrangements were above 56.7%, and segregating when the standard deviation between donors exceeded 5%. A statistical classification framework was built to diagnose cytomegalovirus status from the catalog of TCR beta chain sequences. In a later analysis, V and J genes were assigned by comparing TCR nucleotide sequences against IMGT/GENE-DB human TR gene sequences. Using the TCRdist pipeline, a later analysis assigned CDR3 sequences along with most-parsimonious VDJ recombination scenarios. In a later analysis, each TCR beta chain was defined by its CDR3 amino acid sequence together with its V-gene family, and reads without a unique V-gene family were excluded. In a later analysis, 500 to 700 highly shared, low-generation-probability nucleotide sequences were removed to address suspected cross-contamination and a sequencing artifact. A later analysis calculated a clonal expansion index for each public chain from normalized within-repertoire ranks of inferred template counts. Generation probabilities in a later analysis came from a VDJ recombination model fitted to out-of-frame rearrangements, and those results were checked against IGoR. In a later analysis, hypergeometric tests were used to score TCR-TCR, TCR-HLA and TCR-CMV co-occurrence, with a repertoire-size bias correction applied to TCR pairs. To estimate false discovery rates, a later analysis permuted the HLA or CMV assignments 20 times. In a later analysis, co-occurring TCRs were grouped using DBSCAN, with TCRdist sequence similarity added in when clustering inside HLA-allele-positive subsets. Repertoires with fewer than 30,000 or more than 120,000 public chains were left out of co-occurrence clustering, as were about five repertoires with anomalous nucleotide sharing. TCRdb stores this immuneACCESS table with in-frame sequences only. Part of the clones is absent; in the studies checked, under half of the shortfall reflects unresolved V genes, and no reason is known for the rest. V and J calls and clone size come straight from that table; D and trimming were deduced from the DNA. This sample holds over 150,000 clones; about 64% were observed only once. The ten largest make up roughly 1.4% of the sample.

The data stem from a study of cytomegalovirus exposure and HLA in healthy donors (dated by TCRdb to between 2016 and 2019). About the full investigation: An earlier analysis of some 620 of the donors reported 250 to 350 Gb of sequence data and 100 million to 120 million unique TCR beta sequences obtained from around 190 million T cells. About 310 gigabases of sequencing data and tens of millions of unique TCR sequences were included in an early release covering roughly 600 HLA-typed donors. Using immunosequencing, the study profiled T cell repertoires from 500 to 800 subjects and related those repertoires to cytomegalovirus serostatus. Among 300 to 500 genotyped donors of the cohort, an average of approximately 240,000 unique TCR beta nucleotide sequences was sequenced per donor, of which approximately 18% were non-productive. The study aimed to test whether cataloging public T cell receptors could reveal signatures of past pathogen exposure. The later analysis used no new phenotypic data to find candidate immune exposures, relying instead on TCR beta sequences and their occurrence across donors. An earlier analysis of fewer than 700 of the donors applied high-throughput TCR beta sequencing to assess whether each TCR beta V gene segment acted as functional or pseudogenic. All discovery cohort repertoires had been generated on a single sequencing platform. To predict cytomegalovirus infection status, the study brought together high-throughput TCR immunosequencing, statistical association of individual TCRs with disease status, and machine learning. In a later genetic analysis, genome-wide SNP genotypes for about 65% of the 666 donors were used, and that subset was treated as a discovery cohort. Several DR-DQ haplotypes were treated as single units for association and clustering because of strong linkage in the cohort. A separate validation cohort of more than 100 different subjects was used in addition to the roughly 670-subject first cohort. A later analysis re-analyzed previously published TCR beta repertoires from 500 to 700 donors and added high-resolution HLA genotyping to study TCR occurrence patterns. Donor age, sex, ethnicity and CMV serostatus were compiled alongside the repertoire data. HLA typing covered class I and class II loci at four-digit resolution. Of the 398 genotyped donors, over 70% fell in the genetic ancestry cluster associated with self-reported Caucasian donors. Typing coverage differed by locus: A, B, C, DRB1 and DQB1 were typed in about 629-640 donors, DQA1 in 500 to 550, DPA1 in some 600, and DPB1 in 400 to 480. Overall study results and their limits: Because HLA typing was unavailable for some donors at each locus, only the typed subset was used in association tests. Most TCR sequences were observed very rarely across donors, whereas some public TCRs were present in many individuals. In a later genetic analysis, a missense DCLRE1C variant was associated with V-gene and J-gene trimming of TCR beta chains, and the association was replicated in an independent cohort. Assigning TCR associations to individual alleles was difficult when HLA alleles, especially DR and DQ, strongly co-occurred. In a later analysis, the rate of TCR association differed among HLA loci, with DRB1 alleles having the most associated TCRs and HLA-C alleles having the fewest. A cluster of highly shared sequence variants was judged likely to be a technical artifact of the sequencing pipeline. The 87-base-pair reads could not distinguish some IMGT-functional V segments, including TRBV6-2 and TRBV6-3, so those segments were excluded. According to a later genetic analysis, donors in an Asian-associated ancestry cluster had fewer N-insertions in productive TCRs than the approximately 610-donor mean. Several of the top co-occurrence clusters appeared to be linked to parvovirus B19, influenza, CMV and Epstein-Barr virus, according to a later analysis. In a later analysis, most CMV-associated TCR beta chains were found to appear HLA-restricted, with HLA associations seemingly driven largely by CMV exposure. Over 15 rarely observed V segments, including chromosome 9 orphons, were excluded from the earlier analysis of approximately 600 of the donors because counts were too low. A further reported finding was that TCR beta sequences accurately predicted the HLA-A and HLA-B alleles for most subjects in the first cohort. The classifier was reported to diagnose cytomegalovirus status with high specificity and sensitivity in both the original and validation cohorts. The presence/absence analyses assumed that sequencing depth was roughly uniform across donors, and that assumption may not be true. The authors suggested that the approach could potentially be extended to other disease states and immunological phenotypes. The study listed 150 to 200 TCR beta chains as associated with cytomegalovirus. Only TCR beta chains were sequenced in this cohort, and the absence of alpha or paired-chain data limited detectable features. At a false discovery rate of 0.05, a later analysis linked 16,951 TCR beta sequences to specific HLA alleles. The only immune exposure information available for the cohort was CMV serostatus. An earlier analysis of 587 of the donors showed that most TCR beta V segments appeared in productive rearrangements either about 90% or about 30% of the time, which broadly matched IMGT annotations. Three of the identified cytomegalovirus-associated TCR beta chains were confirmed in vitro to be specific for cytomegalovirus antigens. Compared with equally common non-associated chains, HLA-associated TCR beta chains in a later analysis were more clonally expanded and had lower generation probabilities. Correlated functional status among segregating V segments might be attributable to linkage disequilibrium, but an unknown experimental factor could not be ruled out.

Spanning cysteine to phenylalanine, the CDR3 consists of 15 amino acids. The sequence is cut down to CDR3 DNA, 45 bases in frame from base 1. V drops 0 bases and J drops 6 bases, leaving 14 bases in between. CDR1 and CDR2 were assigned from the germline V gene as LGHNA and YSLEER. The sequenced sample consisted of PBMCs. The sequence derives from a man between 50 and 59 years old in good health and CMV-seronegative. The rearrangement combines TRBV4-3 with TRBJ2-5; TRBD1 could be the D gene, as 5 bases match. CDR3 loop: CASSQDQGALKTQYF. The nucleotide sequence is given as TGCGCCAGCAGCCAAGATCAAGGGGCCTTAAAGACCCAGTACTTC.